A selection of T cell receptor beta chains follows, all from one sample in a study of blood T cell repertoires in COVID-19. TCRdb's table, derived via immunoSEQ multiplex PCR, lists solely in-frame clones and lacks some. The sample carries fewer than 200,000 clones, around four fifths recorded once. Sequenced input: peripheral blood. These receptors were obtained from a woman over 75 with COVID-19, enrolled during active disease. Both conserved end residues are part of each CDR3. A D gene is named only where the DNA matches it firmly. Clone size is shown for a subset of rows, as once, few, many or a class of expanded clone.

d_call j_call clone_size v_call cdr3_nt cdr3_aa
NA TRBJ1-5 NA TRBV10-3 TGTGCCACCCTAATAGGGGCCGGTCAGCCCCAGCATTTT CATLIGAGQPQHF
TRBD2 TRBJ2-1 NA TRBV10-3 TGTGCCATCAGGCAAGCGGGGGGTACCTACAATGAGCAGTTCTTC CAIRQAGGTYNEQFF
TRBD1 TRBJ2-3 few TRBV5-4 TGTGCCAGCAGCTGGCCGGGACAGCCGCAGTATTTT CASSWPGQPQYF
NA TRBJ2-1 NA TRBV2 TGTGCCAGCAGTGGGAGCTACAATGAGCAGTTCTTC CASSGSYNEQFF
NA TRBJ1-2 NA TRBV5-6 TGTGCCAGCATCCTGGGCGGGGCGTTTGGCTACACCTTC CASILGGAFGYTF
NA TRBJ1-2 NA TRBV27 TGTGCCAGCAGCCAACAGGGTTCCAAGCAATATGGCTACACCTTC CASSQQGSKQYGYTF
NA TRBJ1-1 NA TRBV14 TGTGCCAGCAGCCATAGAGGCGTAACTGAAGCTTTCTTT CASSHRGVTEAFF
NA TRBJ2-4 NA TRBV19 TGTGCCAGTAGTATCCCCCCCTTGAAAAACATTCAGTACTTC CASSIPPLKNIQYF
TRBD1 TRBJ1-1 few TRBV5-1 TGCGCCAGCAGCCAGGACAGGGTCGACACTGAAGCTTTCTTT CASSQDRVDTEAFF
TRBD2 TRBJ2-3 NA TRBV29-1 TGCAGCGTCCGGAGGCGGGGGGGCTTCGCGCAGTATTTT CSVRRRGGFAQYF
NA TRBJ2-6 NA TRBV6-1 TGTGCCAGCAGTGAGAACAACTCTGGGGCCAACGTCCTGACTTTC CASSENNSGANVLTF
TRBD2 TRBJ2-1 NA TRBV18 TGTGCCAGCTCCCCGGGGGGGGACAATGAGCAGTTCTTC CASSPGGDNEQFF
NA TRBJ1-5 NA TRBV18 TGTGCCAGCTCGCCCGACGGGATCGGCAATCAGCCCCAGCATTTT CASSPDGIGNQPQHF
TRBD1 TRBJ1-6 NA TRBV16 TGTGCCAGCAGCCAAGACAGGGGGTCACCCCTCCACTTT CASSQDRGSPLHF
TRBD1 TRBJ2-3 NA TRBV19 TGTGCCAGTAGTACGACAGGGATAGGTACAGATACGCAGTATTTT CASSTTGIGTDTQYF
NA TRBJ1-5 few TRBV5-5 TGTGCCAGCAGCTCCATGGGGGGAGAGGGGCAGCCCCAGCATTTT CASSSMGGEGQPQHF
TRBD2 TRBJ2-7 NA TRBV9 TGTGCCAGCAGCCCCCGGGTGGCTAGCGGGAGGCGCGAGCAGTACTTC CASSPRVASGRREQYF
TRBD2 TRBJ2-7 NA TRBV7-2 TGTGCCAGCAGCTTAGAACCGGCTAGCGGGAGGGCCCGGGACGAGCAGTACTTC CASSLEPASGRARDEQYF
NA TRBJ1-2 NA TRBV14 TGTGCCAGCAGCCAAGATATGAACTCCTTGAACTATGGCTACACCTTC CASSQDMNSLNYGYTF
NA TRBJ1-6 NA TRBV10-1 TGCGCCAGCAGTGGACAGGTTAATTCACCCCTCCACTTT CASSGQVNSPLHF
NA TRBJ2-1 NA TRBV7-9 TGTGCCAGCAGCCCCCGGTCTAACTACAATGAGCAGTTCTTC CASSPRSNYNEQFF
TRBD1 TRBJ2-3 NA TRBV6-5 TGTGCCAGCAGACCGGGACAGGGAACAGATACGCAGTATTTT CASRPGQGTDTQYF
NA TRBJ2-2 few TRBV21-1 TGTGCCAGCAGCACAGGGCAGGGGGAGCTGTTTTTT CASSTGQGELFF
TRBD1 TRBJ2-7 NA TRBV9 TGTGCCAGCAGCGTAGCTCCTAACAGGACAGGGGGCTACTACGAGCAGTACTTC CASSVAPNRTGGYYEQYF
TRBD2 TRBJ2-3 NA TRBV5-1 TGCGCCAGCAGCTTGGTTGCGGGAGGAGGAGATACGCAGTATTTT CASSLVAGGGDTQYF
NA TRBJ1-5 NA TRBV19 TGTGCCAGTAGCGAACAGGGATCTAGCAATCAGCCCCAGCATTTT CASSEQGSSNQPQHF
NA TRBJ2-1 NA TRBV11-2 TGTGCCAGCAGCTTAGTTATCTCCCCCCTCAATGAGCAGTTCTTC CASSLVISPLNEQFF
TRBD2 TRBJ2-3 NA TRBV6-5 TGTGCCAGCAGTTCCACCCGGGGGGGGCCAGATACGCAGTATTTT CASSSTRGGPDTQYF
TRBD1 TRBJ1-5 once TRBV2 TGTGCCAGCAGCTTACAGGGGCTGAACAATCAGCCCCAGCATTTT CASSLQGLNNQPQHF
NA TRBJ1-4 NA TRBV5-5 TGTGCCAGCAGCTTGTTCGGACAGTTGGATGAAAAACTGTTTTTT CASSLFGQLDEKLFF
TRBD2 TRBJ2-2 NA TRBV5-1 TGCGCCAGCAGCCGCGGGGGGACCGTACCCGGGGAGCTGTTTTTT CASSRGGTVPGELFF
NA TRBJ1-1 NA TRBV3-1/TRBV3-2 TGTGCCAGCAGCCAACAAGGCGCCTTCAGGGGTGAAGCTTTCTTT CASSQQGAFRGEAFF
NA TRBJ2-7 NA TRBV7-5 TGTGTCATCGGAAATACTAGTGCCTTAGGGACATACGAGCAGTACTTC CVIGNTSALGTYEQYF
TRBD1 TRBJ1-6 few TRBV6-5 TGTGCCAGCAGGTGGGGACAGGGACATTCACCCCTCCACTTT CASRWGQGHSPLHF
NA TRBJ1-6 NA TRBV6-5 TGTGCCAGCAGTTACTCGAAGAGGGCCAATTCACCCCTCCACTTT CASSYSKRANSPLHF
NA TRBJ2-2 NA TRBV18 TGTGCCAGCTCGCTCCACAGGGACCCTAACACCGGGGAGCTGTTTTTT CASSLHRDPNTGELFF
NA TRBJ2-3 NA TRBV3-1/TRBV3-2 TGTGCCAGCAGCCCAATAAGTGGAGGAGGGACGCAGTATTTT CASSPISGGGTQYF
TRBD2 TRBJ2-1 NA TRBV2 TGTGCCAGTAGGACTAGCGGCTACAATGAGCAGTTCTTC CASRTSGYNEQFF
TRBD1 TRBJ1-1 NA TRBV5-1 TGCGCCAGCAGCTTGGCAGGGACAGGGGGCGTTGACACTGAAGCTTTCTTT CASSLAGTGGVDTEAFF
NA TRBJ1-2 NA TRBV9 TGTGCCAGCAGCGTAGACACAGCTCATGGCTACACCTTC CASSVDTAHGYTF
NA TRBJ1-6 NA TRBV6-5 TGTGCCAGCAGCCAGCGCAAGAATAATTCACCCCTCCACTTT CASSQRKNNSPLHF
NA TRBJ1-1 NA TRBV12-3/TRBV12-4 TGTGCCAGCAGGATTGGCATTACTGAAGCTTTCTTT CASRIGITEAFF
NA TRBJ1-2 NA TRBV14 TGTGCCAGCAGCCCCCGACAGGCCGGGGACTACACCTTC CASSPRQAGDYTF
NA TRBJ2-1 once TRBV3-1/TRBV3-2 TGTGCCAGCAGCCAAGAGATAGCCGGGGGGCAGTTCTTC CASSQEIAGGQFF
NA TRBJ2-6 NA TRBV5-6 TGTGCCAGCAGCTTCACGGGGGCTGGGGCCAACGTCCTGACTTTC CASSFTGAGANVLTF